Described below is a single T cell receptor beta chain sequence and its context. The antigen remains unidentified. The sample belongs to a study of shared clonotypes between healthy human individuals. Every immunoSEQ plate was one replicate of a subset's evenly spread DNA. The assay was immunoSEQ multiplex PCR, and TCRdb's table has in-frame clones only and misses some. Here the sample spans millions of clones, around nine tenths being singletons. Whole-study results and caveats: Unshared clonotypes carried lower generation probabilities than those common to all four donors.

The CDR3 sequence is 19 residues long. Germline loops: CDR1 SGHRS, CDR2 YFSETQ. With 4 bases clipped from V and 9 bases from J, the junction kept 16 bases outside the gene matches. The donor population consisted of healthy HIV-negative adults with no recent acute infections or vaccinations. CD4+ cell separation produced CD45RA+ naive and CD45RA-negative memory subsets. The V call is TRBV5-1, the J call TRBJ2-1; the match to TRBD2 covers 16 bases. The receptor was isolated from a man aged 18 to 29 in good health. Sequenced sample: naive CD4+ T cells sorted from blood. The subset here: CD45RA+ positively selected. The CDR3 region is CASSLGQWGTSGRAGEQFF. DNA for the CDR3: TGCGCCAGCAGCCTTGGACAGTGGGGGACTAGCGGGAGGGCCGGTGAGCAGTTCTTC.